The T cell receptor (beta chain) under discussion was sequenced for a study of identical twins. Concerning this clonotype itself: Its target is not known.

All donors comprised healthy Caucasians. The CDR3 is made up of 14 amino acids. Each CDR3 protein gets one entry after TCRdb re-called the 5' RACE reads with MiXCR. The table lists 250,000 or so distinct CDR3 sequences, roughly 13% of them singletons. Notes on the study in general: Cross-sectional statistics, not tracking of the same donors, supported the conclusions. Fewer insertions marked abundant cord blood beta clonotypes; young adult naive trended weakly, memory not at all.

These data were likewise used in another study, on yellow fever vaccine responses in identical twins.

Sequencing was done on a sample of memory (CD45RO+) T cells sorted from blood. The chain joins TRBV21-1 to TRBJ2-7; the table's D gene call, TRBD1, was not cross checked with the DNA. TRBV21-1 is a listed pseudogene. The source of this sequence is a woman between 18 and 30 years old in good health. CDR3 nucleotides: TGTGCCAGCAAGAACCTCGACAGGGGATGCGAGCAGTACTTC. It yields the protein CASKNLDRGCEQYF.